The clone carrying this TCR beta chain was found once. Libraries were prepared by immunoSEQ multiplex PCR; TCRdb keeps only in-frame clonotypes and omits some of them. The sample contains roughly 280,000 clones, about 86% of which appear only once. Per germline, CDR1 WSHSY and CDR2 SAAADI. With V trimmed by 6 bases and J by 3 bases, 5 bases remained unmatched. The CDR3 runs 14 residues. The data were taken from a study of cytomegalovirus exposure and HLA in healthy donors. Turning to the study itself: The 550 to 700 first-cohort repertoires and the 130 or so validation repertoires shared the same platform, a later analysis reported.

The gene calls are TRBV10-2 and TRBJ1-5, with 7 positions matching TRBD1. The sample consisted of PBMCs. The sequence came from a woman between 18 and 29 years old in good health and CMV-seronegative. The CDR3 DNA sequence: TGCGCCAGCAGCGACAGGGACCTCAATCAGCCCCAGCATTTT. The encoded protein is CASSDRDLNQPQHF.